Following are 21 T cell receptor beta chains from one sample sequenced in a study of radiotherapy plus CTLA-4 blockade in lung cancer. Repertoires were generated with immunoSEQ multiplex PCR, while TCRdb's copy carries only in-frame clones and drops some. The sample lists 23,000 or so clones, about three quarters occurring once. Sequencing used peripheral blood, obtained from a patient treated with radiotherapy plus ipilimumab. The source of these receptors is a human donor with non-small cell lung cancer who had stable disease on radiotherapy plus ipilimumab.

The genes are TRBV5-4 and TRBJ2-7, with D perhaps TRBD1 (6 bases). CDR3 size: 13 residues. Germline V gene lookup returns CDR1 SGHNT and CDR2 YYREEE (reference sequence). Trimming took 3 bases from V and 3 from J, leaving 10 bases between them. CDR3 sequence (DNA): TGTGCCAGCAGCTCCCAGGGGCTCTACGAGCAGTACTTC. Protein product: CASSSQGLYEQYF.

This clone was picked up a small number of times. The chain uses TRBV5-6 and TRBJ1-2; 8 bases fit TRBD1. The V segment lost 4 bases and the J segment 2 bases; nucleotides outside the gene matches: 13. The CDR3 has 17 residues. Looked up from germline, CDR1 is SGHDT and CDR2 is YYEEEE. The CDR3 DNA is TGTGCCAGCAGCCGACGTCTAATTGGACAGGGAAACTATGGCTACACCTTC. It specifies CASSRRLIGQGNYGYTF.

V usage is TRBV2 and J usage is TRBJ2-3, with D perhaps assigned TRBD1 or TRBD2 (5 bases each). V was shortened by 11 bases and J by 5 bases, with 17 bases between the two germline ends. The CDR3 contains 13 residues. Per germline, CDR1 SNHLY and CDR2 FYNNEI. The DNA of the CDR3 is TGTGCCGCGAGAGGGGTCGCCTTAGATACGCAGTATTTT. Translating it yields CAARGVALDTQYF.

In its sample, this clone was seen once. The chain couples TRBV9 to TRBJ1-5; the D is unclear. The CDR3 is made up of 12 amino acids. CDR1 is SGDLS and CDR2 is YYNGEE in the germline V gene. Trimming removed 0 bases at V and 9 bases at J, with 7 bases between. This CDR3 reads CASSVGPLPQHF. The CDR3 DNA reads TGTGCCAGCAGCGTAGGGCCCCTGCCCCAGCATTTT.

J is TRBJ2-1 and V is TRBV5-1, with D unclear. The CDR3 extends over 15 amino acids. Trimming removed 7 bases from V and 3 bases from J, with 17 bases in between. From germline, CDR1 is SGHRS and CDR2 YFSETQ. The CDR3 bases are TGCGCCAGCTATTCTGGGGAAGGCGGCTACAATGAGCAGTTCTTC. Its translation is CASYSGEGGYNEQFF.

V and J are TRBV9 and TRBJ1-4; 12 bases match TRBD1. V trimming: 3 bases; J trimming: 10 bases; junction bases outside the gene matches: 10. This CDR3 spans 16 amino acids. Germline V gene data show CDR1 as SGDLS and CDR2 as YYNGEE. The CDR3 here is CASSDTVGQGAGKLFF. CDR3 nucleotide sequence: TGTGCCAGCAGCGACACAGTGGGACAGGGGGCGGGAAAACTGTTTTTT.

The V and J genes are TRBV7-8 and TRBJ2-7, with 7 bases that match TRBD1. Germline V gives CDR1 SGHVS, CDR2 FQNEAQ. There are 13 residues in the CDR3. The trim removed 7 bases at V and 2 bases at J, leaving 5 bases unmatched. The CDR3 sequence: CASNPDRTYEQYF. The CDR3 nucleotides read TGTGCCAGCAACCCGGACAGGACCTACGAGCAGTACTTC.

This sequence joins TRBV9 and TRBJ1-2, with no clear D. Between the trimmed V and J ends, which lost 3 bases and 2 bases, there was a span of 11 bases. Germline V gene sequence: CDR1 SGDLS, CDR2 YYNGEE. This CDR3 is 14 amino acids long. Here the CDR3 reads CASSAPRGNYGYTF. The CDR3 DNA follows: TGTGCCAGCAGCGCCCCAAGAGGCAACTATGGCTACACCTTC. The whole variable domain, remainder taken from reference TRBV9 and TRBJ1-2, is DSGVTQTPKHLITATGQRVTLRCSPRSGDLSVYWYQQSLDQGLQFLIQYYNGEERAKGNILERFSAQQFPDLHSELNLSSLELGDSALYFCASSAPRGNYGYTFGSGTRLTVV.

The V call is TRBV6-1, the J call TRBJ2-7; 8 bases are a match to TRBD2. CDR1 and CDR2 (germline): MNHNS, SASEGT. Germline trimming cut 6 bases from V and 4 bases from J; bases unmatched to any gene: 11. CDR3 length: 15 amino acids. The CDR3, as DNA: TGTGCCAGCAGCCAGGGTAGCGGGATAAGGTACGAGCAGTACTTC. It encodes CASSQGSGIRYEQYF.

The chain links TRBV15 to TRBJ1-2; 9 bases agree with TRBD1. The length of the CDR3 is 15 residues. V trimming: 0 bases; J trimming: 5 bases; junction bases outside the gene matches: 4. Germline-derived CDR1 and CDR2 are LNHNV and YYDKDF (reference sequence). The CDR3 spells CATSRETGGAYGYTF. Written as DNA, the CDR3 is TGTGCCACCAGCAGAGAAACAGGGGGCGCTTATGGCTACACCTTC.

This rearrangement joins TRBV19 to TRBJ2-7; 9 bases map to TRBD2. CDR3 length: 16 amino acids. Germline CDR1 reads LNHDA; CDR2 reads SQIVND (reference sequence). Germline trimming cut 0 bases from V and 6 bases from J; bases unmatched to any gene: 9. The CDR3 region has the DNA TGTGCCAGTAGTATAGAGGCTGCGGGAGGGCGGGGCGAGCAGTACTTC. Encoded protein: CASSIEAAGGRGEQYF. The full variable domain, with the rest looked up from reference TRBV19 and TRBJ2-7, is DGGITQSPKYLFRKEGQNVTLSCEQNLNHDAMYWYRQDPGQGLRLIYYSQIVNDFQKGDIAEGYSVSREKKESFPLTVTSAQKNPTAFYLCASSIEAAGGRGEQYFGPGTRLTVT.

The V call is TRBV18, the J call TRBJ1-5, with TRBD1 matching over 8 bases. V shed 3 bases, J shed 15 bases, and the junction held 10 bases outside the gene matches. The germline V gene encodes CDR1 KGHSH and CDR2 LQKENI. This CDR3 is 13 amino acids long. The CDR3 spells CASSPDLQGVLHF. For the CDR3, the DNA is TGTGCCAGCTCACCTGATTTACAGGGGGTTTTGCATTTT.

V usage is TRBV2 and J usage is TRBJ2-7, with TRBD2 matching over 14 bases. This CDR3 contains 21 residues. The trim removed 8 bases at V and 0 bases at J, leaving 21 bases unmatched. CDR1 SNHLY and CDR2 FYNNEI come from the germline V gene. The CDR3 protein is CASDPPLPGLAGEPSSYEQYF. The DNA of the CDR3 is TGTGCCAGCGACCCACCCTTACCGGGACTAGCGGGAGAGCCAAGCTCCTACGAGCAGTACTTC.

In its sample, this clone was seen once. The rearrangement uses TRBV28 and TRBJ2-1; TRBD2 aligns across 12 bases. Germline CDR1 MDHEN, CDR2 SYDVKM. The V segment lost 4 bases and the J segment 7 bases; nucleotides outside the gene matches: 8. The CDR3 covers 16 residues. CDR3 nucleotides: TGTGCCAGCAGTTCCTCGACTAGCGGGAGTTGGAATGAGCAGTTCTTC. Protein sequence: CASSSSTSGSWNEQFF.

This clone has only one observation. The rearrangement links TRBV7-8 to TRBJ1-4; D possibly corresponds to TRBD1 (6 bases). The germline gives CDR1 SGHVS, CDR2 FQNEAQ. The CDR3 spans 13 residues. Trimming stripped 4 bases from V and 11 bases from J, with 14 bases between. This chain's CDR3 is CASSYRQAPKLFF. CDR3 nucleotides: TGTGCCAGCAGCTACCGACAGGCACCGAAACTGTTTTTT.

A single count supports this clone. This sequence joins TRBV2 and TRBJ1-2, with 7 bases identical to TRBD1. V lost 8 bases and J lost 0; bases outside the gene matches: 21. The V gene's germline CDR1 is SNHLY and CDR2 FYNNEI. This CDR3 has 19 amino acids. The CDR3 DNA is TGTGCCAGCTTCGTTTTGCTAGTGAGGCAGGGGGAATCTAACTATGGCTACACCTTC. It is translated as CASFVLLVRQGESNYGYTF.

V and J are TRBV5-8 and TRBJ2-3; 7 nucleotides agree with TRBD1. There are 14 residues in the CDR3. CDR1 is SGHTS and CDR2 is YDEGEE in the germline V gene. V lost 4 bases and J lost 2; bases outside the gene matches: 4. CDR3 sequence (DNA): TGTGCCAGCAGCAACGACAGGGTCACAGATACGCAGTATTTT. Amino acid sequence: CASSNDRVTDTQYF. Using reference TRBV5-8 and TRBJ2-3 for the parts outside the CDR3, the full variable domain is EAGVTQSPTHLIKTRGQQATLRCSPISGHTSVYWYQQALGLGLQFLLWYDEGEERNRGNFPPRFSGRQFPNYSSELNVNALELEDSALYLCASSNDRVTDTQYFGPGTRLTVL.

The J gene is TRBJ2-5, the V gene TRBV11-3, with TRBD1 matching over 9 bases. CDR1 is SGHNT and CDR2 is YENEEA in the germline V gene. There are 15 residues in the CDR3. V lost 1 base, J lost 5 bases, and 5 bases stayed unmatched. For the CDR3, the DNA is TGTGCCAGCAGCTTAGGGGACAGGGTGAAGGAGACCCAGTACTTC. It codes for CASSLGDRVKETQYF.

This chain uses TRBV4-1 with TRBJ2-7; 9 bases line up with TRBD2. With 4 bases clipped from V and 0 bases from J, the junction kept 4 bases outside the gene matches. The length of the CDR3 is 15 residues. Germline CDR1 is MGHRA and CDR2 is YSYEKL. The CDR3 protein is CASSLGLAFSYEQYF. DNA of the CDR3: TGCGCCAGCAGCCTCGGACTAGCGTTCTCCTACGAGCAGTACTTC.

The gene calls are TRBV19 and TRBJ2-1; no clear D. The germline V gene encodes CDR1 LNHDA and CDR2 SQIVND (reference sequence). V lost 0 bases and J 0 bases, leaving 6 bases between the germline ends. The CDR3 has 15 amino acids. This CDR3 reads CASSIESSSYNEQFF. The DNA for the CDR3 is TGTGCCAGTAGTATAGAGAGTAGCTCCTACAATGAGCAGTTCTTC. Complete variable domain (other parts from reference TRBV19 and TRBJ2-1): DGGITQSPKYLFRKEGQNVTLSCEQNLNHDAMYWYRQDPGQGLRLIYYSQIVNDFQKGDIAEGYSVSREKKESFPLTVTSAQKNPTAFYLCASSIESSSYNEQFFGPGTRLTVL.

The rearrangement joins TRBV6-5 to TRBJ2-7; TRBD1 aligns across 8 bases. After removal of 6 bases from V and 2 bases from J, the junction contained 9 bases not matched to a gene. There are 15 residues in the CDR3. The germline gives CDR1 MNHEY, CDR2 SVGAGI. The CDR3 is CASSPRQGSPYEQYF. For the CDR3, the DNA is TGTGCCAGCAGCCCCCGACAGGGGTCGCCCTACGAGCAGTACTTC.